Sequencing of this T cell receptor (beta chain) was carried out in a study of CD8 T cells in ankylosing spondylitis. Study observations and caveats: Disease-associated clonotypes exhibited CD8+ identity and were relatively infrequent in peripheral blood.

One entry per CDR3 protein results from TCRdb running MiXCR on the 5' RACE reads. The data contain roughly 200,000 distinct CDR3 sequences, about 13% of them seen just once; the ten biggest clones take up 16%. Note on this clonotype: What it recognizes is unknown.

Germline V lookup: CDR1 MNHEY, CDR2 SVGEGT. CDR3 length: 16 amino acids. The V gene end was trimmed by 2 bases and the J gene end by 3 bases; junction bases not matched to a gene: 5. This rearrangement joins TRBV6-2 or TRBV6-3 to TRBJ2-2, with 8 bases aligning to TRBD1. The source material was blood, either unsorted or a sorted T cell fraction (not recorded which). The clonotype originates from a male donor with ankylosing spondylitis or in good health (not recorded which). The CDR3 protein is CASSYPGTGHTGELFF. The DNA for the CDR3 is TGTGCCAGCAGTTACCCCGGGACAGGACACACCGGGGAGCTGTTTTTT.